Here is one T cell receptor (beta chain) with its context. The sample belongs to a study of shared clonotypes between healthy human individuals. CD45RO-negative, CCR7-selected cells formed the naive CD8 fraction, which excluded terminally differentiated effector memory CD45RA+ cells. Libraries were prepared by immunoSEQ multiplex PCR; TCRdb keeps only in-frame clonotypes and omits some of them. The sample lists around 2.1 million clones; about 93% were seen once. In germline, CDR1 is MNHEY, CDR2 SMNVEV (reference sequence). The CDR3 runs to 16 residues. Trimming pared 2 bases from V and 4 bases from J, leaving 15 bases between.

The sequence was obtained from a young man in good health. Some clones in this sample may be carry-over from other donors' samples. The chain couples TRBV27 to TRBJ2-1; D might be TRBD1 (5 bases). The specimen sequenced was naive CD8+ T cells from PBMCs. CDR3 sequence (DNA): TGTGCCAGCAGTTTAGGGGCACCCGCTCTGTACAATGAGCAGTTCTTC. It is translated as CASSLGAPALYNEQFF.